This entry lists 14 T cell receptor beta chains sequenced from one sample in a study of T cell clonotyping in hematopoietic cell transplantation (dated by TCRdb to the early 2020s). To prepare the library, the immunoSEQ multiplex PCR assay was applied. This immuneACCESS table, as held by TCRdb, lists in-frame sequences with V and J called but not all clones. Of the missing ones, under half trace to an unresolved V gene in checked studies; the others have no known cause. The table for this sample lists tens of thousands of clones; around 90% of them were counted only once. The ten most abundant clones make up roughly a tenth of the sample. This sample's time point label indicates: 100 days after allo-HCT. Sequences were derived from PBMCs, sampled 100 days after allogeneic stem cell transplant. All receptors derive from a female patient between 50 and 60 years old who had an allogeneic stem cell transplant from a related donor, so the T cells may come from the graft donor. Some clones in this sample may be carry-over from other donors' samples.

This clone appeared a single time. This rearrangement joins TRBV19 to TRBJ2-4; D is perhaps TRBD1 (6 bases). Trimming left V 7 bases short and J 3 bases short, with 16 bases between. The CDR3 consists of 15 residues. CDR1 is LNHDA and CDR2 is SQIVND in the germline V gene (reference sequence). In nucleotides, the CDR3 is TGTGCCAGTAACTGGGACACGGCTCTCAAAAACATTCAGTACTTC. This encodes CASNWDTALKNIQYF.

The chain employs TRBV28 and TRBJ2-7; TRBD2 matches at 7 bases. The V segment lost 7 bases and the J segment 0 bases; nucleotides outside the gene matches: 6. Germline values: CDR1 MDHEN, CDR2 SYDVKM. The CDR3 sequence is 14 residues long. CDR3 in amino acids: CASNPGGSSYEQYF. The CDR3 DNA reads as TGTGCCAGCAACCCCGGGGGGAGCTCCTACGAGCAGTACTTC.

V is TRBV30 and J is TRBJ2-7, with TRBD2 as a possible D gene (5 bases). CDR1 is GTSNPN, CDR2 SVGIG, per germline (reference sequence). Between the trimmed V and J ends, which lost 3 bases and 4 bases, there was a span of 25 bases. CDR3 size: 17 residues. The CDR3 loop is CAWSPRGRRQGHYEQYF. The CDR3 DNA is TGTGCCTGGAGCCCCCGCGGGCGGAGACAAGGGCATTACGAGCAGTACTTC.

This clone was seen just once. This chain uses TRBV5-1 with TRBJ2-1; 9 nucleotides line up with TRBD2. The trim removed 2 bases at V and 7 bases at J, leaving 7 bases unmatched. This CDR3 has 15 amino acids. The V gene's germline CDR1 is SGHRS and CDR2 YFSETQ. The CDR3 region has the DNA TGCGCCAGCAGCTTTGGGGCGGGGGGGCTGAATGAGCAGTTCTTC. Residues: CASSFGAGGLNEQFF.

The V and J genes are TRBV6-1 and TRBJ1-1; no clear D. Trimming stripped 6 bases from V and 5 bases from J, with 16 bases between. This CDR3 has 14 residues. Germline CDR1 is MNHNS and CDR2 is SASEGT. The CDR3: CASRLYKEVTEAFF. CDR3 sequence (DNA): TGTGCCAGCAGGCTTTATAAGGAGGTAACTGAAGCTTTCTTT.

In regard to this clone: Within the sample, other DNA sequences also encode this same CDR3. V and J are TRBV5-4 and TRBJ1-2, with no clear D. The V end was cut by 0 bases, the J end by 3 bases, with 9 bases between. The CDR3 is made up of 14 amino acids. Germline CDR1 is SGHNT and CDR2 is YYREEE (reference sequence). DNA for the CDR3: TGTGCCAGCAGCTTGGGGGATCGCGACTATGGCTACACCTTC. This sequence encodes CASSLGDRDYGYTF.

The chain combines TRBV7-9 with TRBJ2-7; possibly TRBD2 for D (5 bases). The germline gives CDR1 SEHNR, CDR2 FQNEAQ (reference sequence). Between the trimmed V and J ends, which lost 11 bases and 5 bases, there was a span of 13 bases. The CDR3 runs 11 residues. In DNA form, the CDR3 reads TGTGCCGCTGAGGGAATCCACGAGCAGTACTTC. It specifies CAAEGIHEQYF.

The rearrangement links TRBV4-2 to TRBJ1-3, with TRBD1 as a possible D gene (6 bases). The length of the CDR3 is 16 residues. Trimming left V 3 bases short and J 0 bases short, with 12 bases between. Germline V gives CDR1 LGHNA, CDR2 YNFKEQ. CDR3 DNA: TGTGCCAGCAGCCAGGCCCAGGGGACCTCTGGAAACACCATATATTTT. Translated, it gives CASSQAQGTSGNTIYF.

This chain uses TRBV29-1 with TRBJ2-1; a weak D match, TRBD1 (6 bases). CDR3 length: 16 residues. Germline lookup yields CDR1 SQVTM and CDR2 ANQGSEA. Trimming took off 3 bases at V and 9 bases at J, with 24 bases between the two ends. The CDR3 sequence: CSVDPSIGGTWVEQFF. In DNA, the CDR3 is TGCAGCGTTGACCCATCAATAGGGGGTACCTGGGTTGAGCAGTTCTTC.

This chain joins TRBV30 and TRBJ1-1; D gene unclear. The CDR3 is 15 residues long. CDR1 is GTSNPN, CDR2 SVGIG, per germline (reference sequence). The V end lost 3 bases, the J end lost 5 bases, and 19 bases lay between the germline ends. This CDR3 reads CAWSPAGGSYTEAFF. The CDR3 DNA reads TGTGCCTGGAGCCCTGCGGGTGGGAGTTATACTGAAGCTTTCTTT.

J is TRBJ2-7 and V is TRBV6-1; 7 positions match TRBD1. CDR1 is MNHNS, CDR2 SASEGT, per germline. This CDR3 contains 12 residues. With 11 bases clipped from V and 2 bases from J, the junction kept 6 bases outside the gene matches. The CDR3 protein is CACGQAPYEQYF. Here the CDR3 DNA reads TGTGCCTGTGGACAGGCCCCCTACGAGCAGTACTTC.

V usage is TRBV11-3 and J usage is TRBJ2-7, with a possible D match to TRBD1 (6 bases). The CDR3 has 13 residues. Germline V gene sequence: CDR1 SGHNT, CDR2 YENEEA. The V end was cut by 5 bases, the J end by 5 bases, with 13 bases between. CDR3 loop: CASSLSRGNEQYF. The CDR3 DNA follows: TGTGCCAGCAGCCTATCGAGGGGGAACGAGCAGTACTTC.

The V and J genes are TRBV5-4 and TRBJ2-5, with 7 nucleotides matching TRBD1. Losses at the gene ends were 5 bases for V and 5 bases for J; bases not matched to a gene: 15. Germline values: CDR1 SGHNT, CDR2 YYREEE (reference sequence). This CDR3 is built from 16 residues. The CDR3 reads CASRQTMTGLGETQYF. CDR3 DNA: TGTGCCAGCAGGCAAACGATGACAGGGTTGGGGGAGACCCAGTACTTC.

V is TRBV7-9 and J is TRBJ2-7; 8 nucleotides line up with TRBD1. The length of the CDR3 is 14 residues. Unmatched junction bases numbered 5, after V lost 5 bases and J lost 2 bases. Looked up from germline, CDR1 is SEHNR and CDR2 is FQNEAQ (reference sequence). CDR3 DNA sequence: TGTGCCAGCAGCCCCGGGACAGGCACCTACGAGCAGTACTTC. Protein sequence: CASSPGTGTYEQYF.